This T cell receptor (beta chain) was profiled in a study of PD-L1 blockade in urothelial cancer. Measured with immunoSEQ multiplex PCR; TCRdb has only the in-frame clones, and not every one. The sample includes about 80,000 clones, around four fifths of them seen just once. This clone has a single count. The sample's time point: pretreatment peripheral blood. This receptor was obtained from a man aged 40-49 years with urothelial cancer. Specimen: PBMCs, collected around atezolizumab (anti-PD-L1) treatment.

CDR3 protein: CATSRAPGQAGEQFF. CDR3 coding DNA: TGTGCCACCAGCAGAGCCCCGGGGCAAGCGGGGGAGCAGTTCTTC. The chain has TRBV15 and TRBJ2-1; 7 bases align to TRBD2. Unmatched junction bases numbered 10, after V lost 1 base and J lost 10 bases. Germline CDR1 is LNHNV and CDR2 is YYDKDF (reference sequence). The CDR3 has 15 residues.